The 10 T cell receptor beta chains below were found in one sample sequenced in a study of OX40 agonist ivuxolimab in advanced cancers. The data were produced by immunoSEQ multiplex PCR, yet TCRdb's version contains in-frame clones alone and is incomplete. The repertoire holds 55,000 to 65,000 clones, with around 82% as singletons. The sample here was CD4+ or CD8+ T cells sorted from blood, taken in a trial of the OX40 agonist ivuxolimab. These TCRs come from an adult with an advanced solid tumor such as melanoma, head and neck, liver or kidney cancer.

J is TRBJ1-2 and V is TRBV7-9, with unresolved D. This CDR3 is 14 amino acids long. V lost 3 bases and J 6 bases, leaving 14 bases between the germline ends. Germline lookup yields CDR1 SEHNR and CDR2 FQNEAQ (reference sequence). In DNA form, the CDR3 reads TGTGCCAGCAGCTTGATCAGCGTGGTGGATGGCTACACCTTC. Protein product: CASSLISVVDGYTF. The full variable domain, with the rest looked up from reference TRBV7-9 and TRBJ1-2, is DTGVSQNPRHKITKRGQNVTFRCDPISEHNRLYWYRQTLGQGPEFLTYFQNEAQLEKSRLLSDRFSAERPKGSFSTLEIQRTEQGDSAMYLCASSLISVVDGYTFGSGTRLTVV.

The genes are TRBV7-3 and TRBJ2-1, with 7 bases matching TRBD2. In germline, CDR1 is SGHTA, CDR2 FQGTGA. V lost 5 bases, J lost 5 bases, and 9 bases stayed unmatched. The CDR3 covers 15 residues. CDR3 residues: CASSDPTSIHNEQFF. The CDR3 region has the DNA TGTGCCAGCAGCGACCCGACTAGCATTCACAATGAGCAGTTCTTC.

The V call is TRBV18, the J call TRBJ1-5; unclear D gene. Per the germline V gene, CDR1 is KGHSH and CDR2 is LQKENI. CDR3 length: 14 residues. V was shortened by 6 bases and J by 0 bases, with 9 bases between the two germline ends. The CDR3 loop is CASSTAVSNQPQHF. The CDR3 DNA reads as TGTGCCAGCTCCACGGCGGTTAGCAATCAGCCCCAGCATTTT.

This clone was recorded once. V gene TRBV27 combines with J gene TRBJ2-7, with unresolved D. The length of the CDR3 is 16 residues. In germline, CDR1 is MNHEY, CDR2 SMNVEV (reference sequence). The germline V and J ends were trimmed by 5 bases and 2 bases, with 19 bases remaining between them. The CDR3 protein is CASSGTTTQPPYEQYF. The CDR3 region has the DNA TGTGCCAGCAGTGGAACGACAACCCAGCCCCCCTACGAGCAGTACTTC.

The chain is built from TRBV7-2 and TRBJ1-2; tentative D call: TRBD1 (5 bases). The V gene lost 3 bases and the J gene lost 6 bases, with 17 bases spanning the gap. Germline V gene sequence: CDR1 SGHTA, CDR2 FQGNSA. This CDR3 comprises 15 residues. The CDR3 DNA reads TGTGCCAGCAGCTTCCGGGACCCGGTTGTGGATGGCTACACCTTC. Protein: CASSFRDPVVDGYTF. The full variable domain, its missing parts supplied by reference TRBV7-2 and TRBJ1-2, is GAGVSQSPSNKVTEKGKDVELRCDPISGHTALYWYRQSLGQGLEFLIYFQGNSAPDKSGLPSDRFSAERTGGSVSTLTIQRTQQEDSAVYLCASSFRDPVVDGYTFGSGTRLTVV.

CDR3 in amino acids: CASAVAGSYGKNIQYF. The CDR3 DNA reads as TGTGCCAGCGCAGTGGCAGGGAGTTATGGCAAAAACATTCAGTACTTC. This sequence joins TRBV28 and TRBJ2-4; D possibly uses TRBD1 or TRBD2 (5 bases each). Trimming shortened V by 8 bases and J by 3 bases, and 20 bases separated the two germline ends. CDR1 MDHEN and CDR2 SYDVKM come from the germline V gene. This CDR3 contains 16 residues.

With respect to this clone: One end of the junction does not line up with germline, which may come from a read error. CDR3 loop: CASSEARGTPSWF. The CDR3 DNA reads as TGTGCCAGCAGTGAAGCACGTGGGACGCCGTCGTGGTTT. The V gene is TRBV6-1, the J gene TRBJ1-1; possibly TRBD1 for D (5 bases). This CDR3 spans 13 amino acids. CDR1 is MNHNS and CDR2 is SASEGT in the germline V gene.

The V call is TRBV2, the J call TRBJ2-5; D uncertain. Trimming stripped 7 bases from V and 2 bases from J, with 8 bases between. Germline CDR1 SNHLY, CDR2 FYNNEI. This CDR3 comprises 12 residues. CDR3 sequence reads: CASTGIQETQYF. The CDR3 DNA follows: TGTGCCAGCACCGGTATTCAAGAGACCCAGTACTTC.

The chain joins TRBV7-3 to TRBJ1-1; 8 nucleotides line up with TRBD1. Trimming took 5 bases from V and 5 from J; bases not matched to a gene: 7. This CDR3 has 14 residues. CDR1 is SGHTA and CDR2 is FQGTGA in the germline V gene. The CDR3 here is CASSVSGGGTEAFF. The CDR3 DNA is TGTGCCAGCAGCGTCTCAGGGGGCGGGACTGAAGCTTTCTTT.

The table lists this clone with a count of one. The chain joins TRBV5-1 to TRBJ1-1; the match to TRBD1 covers 8 bases. CDR3 length: 15 amino acids. V lost 2 bases, J lost 4 bases, and 7 bases stayed unmatched. CDR1 is SGHRS, CDR2 YFSETQ, per germline. The CDR3 DNA follows: TGCGCCAGCAGCTTTCACTCACAGGGGGGCACTGAAGCTTTCTTT. This sequence encodes CASSFHSQGGTEAFF.